The clone carrying this TCR beta chain was seen repeatedly, ten times or more. No antigen is known for it. It was with 60 Vbeta and 13 Jbeta primers that the PCR ran. Libraries were prepared by immunoSEQ multiplex PCR; TCRdb keeps only in-frame clonotypes and omits some of them. This table has some 150,000 clones, less than 80% appearing once. The data were taken from a study of cytomegalovirus exposure and HLA in healthy donors. Regarding the study as a whole: Earlier results showed most TCR beta V segments being productive about 87% or about 30% of the time.

CDR3 size: 16 residues. CDR1 is LGHNA, CDR2 YSLEER, per germline. Trimming took 1 base from V and 3 from J; bases not matched to a gene: 3. The V and J genes are TRBV4-3 and TRBJ1-3, with 10 bases identical to TRBD1. The sample comprised PBMCs. The receptor was isolated from a man between 45 and 60 years old in good health and CMV-seropositive. The CDR3 coding sequence is TGCGCCAGCAGCCAAGGGACAGGGGGTGGTGGAAACACCATATATTTT. This translates into CASSQGTGGGGNTIYF.